This TCR beta chain was recovered during a study of tumour-infiltrating T cells in Burkitt lymphoma. The repertoire was sequenced with immunoSEQ multiplex PCR; TCRdb's copy has only in-frame clones and lacks some. This table holds some 15,000 clones, just under 80% found once. J was trimmed by 7 bases and V by 6 bases; bases with no gene match: 9. Germline CDR1 is SQVTM and CDR2 is ANQGSEA. This CDR3 is built from 13 residues. The chain is built from TRBV29-1 and TRBJ1-1, with 9 bases lining up with TRBD1. This receptor was obtained from a human donor with diffuse large B-cell lymphoma. Sequenced input: tumor tissue. CDR3 residues: CSVRQGVNGEAFF. In DNA, the CDR3 is TGCAGCGTCAGACAGGGGGTAAATGGTGAAGCTTTCTTT.